This T cell receptor (beta chain) was identified during a study of blood T cell repertoires in COVID-19. Per germline, CDR1 MNHNS and CDR2 SASEGT. The CDR3 consists of 17 residues. V dropped 4 bases and J dropped 6; count of bases not matched to a gene: 13. Measured with immunoSEQ multiplex PCR; TCRdb has only the in-frame clones, and not every one. The table has about 400,000 clones, approximately 86% seen once. V is TRBV6-1 and J is TRBJ2-3, with TRBD2 matching 10 bases. The receptor was isolated from a woman in her forties with acute COVID-19. Sequenced sample: PBMCs or T cells enriched from blood (not recorded which). CDR3 region: CASSGGLASHNLDTQYF. CDR3 coding DNA: TGTGCCAGCAGTGGGGGACTAGCGTCACACAATCTGGATACGCAGTATTTT.